This T cell receptor (beta chain) was observed in a study of post-analysis software for immune sequencing data. Across the whole study: Recorded subtypes: relapsing-remitting, secondary progressive, progressive-relapsing; some patients unannotated.

V lost 6 bases and J lost 5, with 10 bases in between. Germline CDR1 is MNHNY and CDR2 is SVGAGI (reference sequence). The CDR3 runs 12 residues. General study findings and limits: Compared with controls, patients showed significantly lower normalized Chao1 diversity. Five TRBV segments, TRBV5-6, TRBV5-1 and TRBV20-1 among them, were found more frequent in patients than controls. Co-batched samples clustered tightly together by F measure.

Comment on this clonotype: What it recognizes is unknown.

Sequencing libraries made from TCR beta cDNA carried unique molecular identifiers. TCRdb reprocessed the PCR reads with MiXCR, giving one entry per CDR3 protein. The sample contains under 900,000 distinct CDR3 sequences, approximately 57% of which appear only once. This TCR derives from a girl between 5 and 17 years old with multiple sclerosis. The chain couples TRBV6-6 to TRBJ2-5; D unclear. The material sequenced was blood. DNA for the CDR3: TGTGCCAGCAGAACACGACGGGAGACCCAGTACTTC. Protein sequence: CASRTRRETQYF.